This entry concerns a single T cell receptor beta chain. This entry is derived from a study of T cell responses to AZD1222 COVID-19 vaccine. Only in-frame clones appear in the TCRdb table, and some are missing; sequencing was by immunoSEQ multiplex PCR. The table records approximately 120,000 clones, 90% of them present only once. The TCR originated in an adult in good health. The specimen was peripheral blood, collected on day 0 of AZD1222 vaccination.

CDR3 in DNA: TGTGCCAGCAGTTTCGACAGGGGGTCAGGGTCACCCCTCCACTTT. Its protein is CASSFDRGSGSPLHF. The rearrangement uses TRBV27 and TRBJ1-6; TRBD1 matches 9 bases. The CDR3 covers 15 residues. Trimming at V came to 3 bases and at J to 10 bases, leaving 7 bases not matched to a gene. CDR1 and CDR2 from the germline V gene are MNHEY and SMNVEV (reference sequence).